The 14 T cell receptor beta chains below come from one sample, sequenced in a study of T cell repertoires in cytomegalovirus infection. These receptors are not linked to any known antigen. From the reads, TCRdb called clonotypes with MiXCR, one entry per CDR3 protein. The table lists hundreds of thousands of distinct CDR3 sequences, about two fifths of them singletons, with 43% in the top ten. This material consisted of cultured PBMCs, taken from culture after CMV antigen stimulation. The receptors here all came from a human donor in good health (CMV status not recorded). Some clones in this sample may be carry-over from other donors' samples.

This chain links TRBV7-2 with TRBJ2-5; D call uncertain. The CDR3 covers 13 residues. Germline V gives CDR1 SGHTA, CDR2 FQGNSA. Trimming took 3 bases from V and 1 from J, leaving 6 bases between them. CDR3 residues: CASSFFFQETQYF. In DNA form, the CDR3 reads TGTGCCAGCAGCTTTTTTTTCCAAGAGACCCAGTACTTC.

This clonotype came up a few times. The chain recombines TRBV7-2 with TRBJ2-7, with D hard to call. Germline V lookup: CDR1 SGHTA, CDR2 FQGNSA. This CDR3 region has 14 residues. Trimming removed 6 bases from V and 3 bases from J, with 15 bases in between. The CDR3 is CASRRTEVIYEQYF. The CDR3 bases are TGTGCCAGCAGACGGACCGAAGTTATCTACGAGCAGTACTTC.

The V and J genes are TRBV18 and TRBJ1-6, with D possibly being TRBD1 (5 bases). The CDR3 has 14 residues. Per germline, CDR1 KGHSH and CDR2 LQKENI. Trimming shortened V by 3 bases and J by 4 bases, and 7 bases separated the two germline ends. The CDR3 spells CASSPGRYNSPLHF. CDR3 DNA sequence: TGTGCCAGCTCACCGGGACGGTATAATTCACCCCTCCACTTT. The whole variable domain, filled in from reference TRBV18 and TRBJ1-6, reads NAGVMQNPRHLVRRRGQEARLRCSPMKGHSHVYWYRQLPEEGLKFMVYLQKENIIDESGMPKERFSAEFPKEGPSILRIQQVVRGDSAAYFCASSPGRYNSPLHFGNGTRLTVT.

The V gene is TRBV6-5, the J gene TRBJ2-7; D might be TRBD1 (6 bases). CDR1 and CDR2 from the germline V gene are MNHEY and SVGAGI. The CDR3 totals 14 residues. V lost 5 bases and J lost 2, with 13 bases in between. CDR3 nucleotides: TGTGCCAGCAGTCTCTTGAGGGGGACCTACGAGCAGTACTTC. Protein sequence: CASSLLRGTYEQYF.

The gene calls are TRBV6-1 and TRBJ1-6; TRBD1 matches at 9 bases. With V trimmed by 8 bases and J by 8 bases, 4 bases remained unmatched. Germline CDR1 is MNHNS and CDR2 is SASEGT. The CDR3 is 13 residues long. CDR3: CASGGQGDSPLHF. In DNA, the CDR3 is TGTGCCAGCGGGGGACAGGGAGATTCACCCCTCCACTTT.

The genes are TRBV27 and TRBJ1-4; D is perhaps TRBD1 (5 bases). This CDR3 region has 14 residues. Per germline, CDR1 MNHEY and CDR2 SMNVEV (reference sequence). The germline V and J ends were trimmed by 6 bases and 8 bases, with 16 bases remaining between them. The CDR3 DNA follows: TGTGCCAGCAGGCGGGGTTCGGGGGACGAAAAACTGTTTTTT. Translation: CASRRGSGDEKLFF. Based on the CDR3 plus reference TRBV27 and TRBJ1-4, the full variable domain is EAQVTQNPRYLITVTGKKLTVTCSQNMNHEYMSWYRQDPGLGLRQIYYSMNVEVTDKGDVPEGYKVSRKEKRNFPLILESPSPNQTSLYFCASRRGSGDEKLFFGSGTQLSVL.

This clonotype showed up just a few times. The chain has TRBV10-3 and TRBJ2-3, with D unclear. This CDR3 is 14 amino acids long. V was clipped by 3 bases and J by 2 bases, with 9 bases between them. Germline V gene sequence: CDR1 ENHRY, CDR2 SYGVKD. As DNA, the CDR3 is TGTGCCATCAGTGAAGGCGAGGCCACAGATACGCAGTATTTT. It specifies CAISEGEATDTQYF.

CDR3 nucleotide sequence: TGTGCCAGCAGCTCTCTACCCAGGGGTCGGCGGTTTCGATGGACAGATACGCAGTATTTT. It encodes CASSSLPRGRRFRWTDTQYF. The chain has TRBV6-6 and TRBJ2-3; weak D call: TRBD1 (6 bases). The CDR3 consists of 20 residues. V was cut by 6 bases and J by 3 bases, with 31 bases left in between. Germline assignment: CDR1 MNHNY and CDR2 SVGAGI (reference sequence).

V is TRBV20-1 and J is TRBJ2-1, with D hard to call. V gave up 5 bases and J gave up 7 bases, with 12 bases separating them. This CDR3 region has 12 residues. Germline loops: CDR1 DFQATT, CDR2 SNEGSKA (reference sequence). In DNA, the CDR3 is TGCAGTGCTCGTTTTGTGGCGAATGAGCAGTTCTTC. It yields the protein CSARFVANEQFF.

This clonotype was counted once. The chain carries TRBV11-2 and TRBJ1-6, with D possibly being TRBD1 (5 bases). The CDR3 is made up of 13 amino acids. CDR1 SGHAT and CDR2 FQNNGV come from the germline V gene. V was cut by 10 bases and J by 2 bases, with 9 bases left in between. The CDR3 is CATTGTYNSPLHF. The CDR3 nucleotides are TGTGCCACAACAGGAACCTATAATTCACCCCTCCACTTT.

J is TRBJ2-1 and V is TRBV7-9; possibly TRBD1 for D (5 bases). Germline lookup yields CDR1 SEHNR and CDR2 FQNEAQ (reference sequence). With 1 base removed from V and 6 bases from J, the gap between germline ends came to 25 bases. This CDR3 contains 19 residues. CDR3 coding DNA: TGTGCCAGCAGCTTAGTATTAAGCTCGGCCCCAGGGTATCCCAATGAGCAGTTCTTC. It codes for CASSLVLSSAPGYPNEQFF.

The V gene is TRBV12-5, the J gene TRBJ2-3; 16 bases align to TRBD2. Germline V gene lookup returns CDR1 LGHNT and CDR2 FRNRAP. Trimming took 6 bases from V and 4 from J; bases not matched to a gene: 7. This CDR3 spans 17 amino acids. The CDR3 DNA is TGTGCTAGTGGCGGGACTAGCGGGAGGGCCCTCTCAGATACGCAGTATTTT. This encodes CASGGTSGRALSDTQYF.

Details on this clonotype: A read error is possible here, since a much larger clone lies one base away. In DNA, the CDR3 is TGTGCCAGCAGCTTTGTAGTCAATCAGCCCCAGCATTTT. It is translated as CASSFVVNQPQHF. The genes are TRBV5-8 and TRBJ1-5; D call uncertain. This CDR3 is 13 amino acids long. V lost 2 bases and J 3 bases, leaving 6 bases between the germline ends. Per germline, CDR1 SGHTS and CDR2 YDEGEE.

This clonotype was observed a few times. The rearrangement links TRBV5-1 to TRBJ1-1; D remains ambiguous. The CDR3 consists of 15 residues. The V gene's germline CDR1 is SGHRS and CDR2 YFSETQ. The V end was cut by 4 bases, the J end by 3 bases, with 16 bases between. CDR3 residues: CASSHLGEGDTEAFF. As DNA, the CDR3 is TGCGCCAGCAGCCATCTTGGGGAGGGCGACACTGAAGCTTTCTTT.